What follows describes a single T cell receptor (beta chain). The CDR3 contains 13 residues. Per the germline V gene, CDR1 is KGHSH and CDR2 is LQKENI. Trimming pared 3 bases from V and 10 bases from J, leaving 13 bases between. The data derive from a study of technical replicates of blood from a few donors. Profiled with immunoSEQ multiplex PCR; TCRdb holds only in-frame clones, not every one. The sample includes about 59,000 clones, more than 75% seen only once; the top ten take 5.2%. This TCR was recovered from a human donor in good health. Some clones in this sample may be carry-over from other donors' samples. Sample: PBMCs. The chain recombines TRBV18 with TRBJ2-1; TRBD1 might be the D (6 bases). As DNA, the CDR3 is TGTGCCAGCTCACCCCCGACAGGTCGGGAGCAGTTCTTC. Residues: CASSPPTGREQFF.